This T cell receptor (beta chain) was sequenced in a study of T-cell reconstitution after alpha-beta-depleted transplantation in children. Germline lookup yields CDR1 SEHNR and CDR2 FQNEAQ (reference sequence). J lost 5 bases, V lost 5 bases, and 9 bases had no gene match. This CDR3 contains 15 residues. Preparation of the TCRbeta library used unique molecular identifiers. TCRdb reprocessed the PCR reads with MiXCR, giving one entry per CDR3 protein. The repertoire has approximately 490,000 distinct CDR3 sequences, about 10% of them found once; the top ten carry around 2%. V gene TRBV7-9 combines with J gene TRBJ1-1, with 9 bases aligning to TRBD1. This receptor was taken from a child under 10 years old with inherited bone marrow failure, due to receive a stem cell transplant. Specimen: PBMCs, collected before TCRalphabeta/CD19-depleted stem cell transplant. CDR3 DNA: TGTGCCAGCAGCCAACCGGGACAGGGTTGGACTGAAGCTTTCTTT. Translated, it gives CASSQPGQGWTEAFF. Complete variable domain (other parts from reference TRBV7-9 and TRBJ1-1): DTGVSQNPRHKITKRGQNVTFRCDPISEHNRLYWYRQTLGQGPEFLTYFQNEAQLEKSRLLSDRFSAERPKGSFSTLEIQRTEQGDSAMYLCASSQPGQGWTEAFFGQGTRLTVV.